This T cell receptor (beta chain) was documented in a study of T cells after yellow fever vaccination. Notes on this clonotype: Its cognate antigen is unknown.

General observations from the study: Booster sampling recovered most clones from primary vaccination (under 98% CD4, approximately 90% CD8).

Trimming pared 2 bases from V and 1 base from J, leaving 11 bases between. The CDR3 loop spans 16 amino acids. CDR1 is LNHNV and CDR2 is YYDKDF in the germline V gene (reference sequence). Universal primer sites and UMIs were introduced during 5'RACE template-switching synthesis of TCR cDNA. From the 5' RACE reads, TCRdb called clonotypes with MiXCR, one entry per CDR3 protein. The sample yields around 310,000 distinct CDR3 sequences, 8.5% to 9% seen once. The rearrangement joins TRBV15 to TRBJ2-2; D may be TRBD2 (6 bases). The TCR sequence derives from a man aged 18 to 29 who received the YFV17D yellow fever vaccine. The sequences come from PBMCs, collected on the day of the first yellow fever vaccination. The CDR3 here is CATSRPGGENTGELFF. The CDR3 DNA reads as TGTGCCACCAGCAGACCAGGCGGGGAGAACACCGGGGAGCTGTTTTTT. Full variable domain (missing parts from reference TRBV15 and TRBJ2-2): DAMVIQNPRYQVTQFGKPVTLSCSQTLNHNVMYWYQQKSSQAPKLLFHYYDKDFNNEADTPDNFQSRRPNTSFCFLDIRSPGLGDTAMYLCATSRPGGENTGELFFGEGSRLTVL.